Following are 10 T cell receptor beta chains from one sample sequenced in a study of T cell responses to AZD1222 COVID-19 vaccine. The protocol was immunoSEQ multiplex PCR, while the TCRdb copy is restricted to in-frame clones and leaves out a portion. The sample records about 150,000 clones, 92% being singletons. The sample here was peripheral blood, taken on day 0 of AZD1222 vaccination. These receptors were taken from an adult in good health.

The gene calls are TRBV23-1 and TRBJ2-5; a possible D gene is TRBD1 (5 bases). TRBV23-1 is an ORF, and what it does is uncertain. The CDR3 is 11 residues long. V was trimmed by 6 bases and J by 3 bases, leaving 5 bases between them. CDR3 DNA sequence: TGCGCCAGCAGACAGGAAGAGACCCAGTACTTC. As protein: CASRQEETQYF.

The DNA for the CDR3 is TGTGCCAGCAGCACTCGAACAGCGGACTATGGCTACACCTTC. Its protein is CASSTRTADYGYTF. The J gene is TRBJ1-2, the V gene TRBV21-1. TRBV21-1 is recorded as a pseudogene. The CDR3 has 14 amino acids.

The chain carries TRBV7-6 and TRBJ2-5, with TRBD2 matching over 14 bases. CDR3 length: 16 amino acids. The J segment lost 5 bases and the V segment lost 4 bases, leaving 6 bases of the junction unmatched. Germline V CDR1 and CDR2: SGHVS, FNYEAQ. CDR3 DNA sequence: TGTGCCAGCAGCTCCCCGACTAGCGGGAGGGGGGAGACCCAGTACTTC. It codes for CASSSPTSGRGETQYF.

The chain couples TRBV5-5 to TRBJ1-5; weak D call: TRBD1 (6 bases). With 0 bases removed from V and 7 bases from J, the gap between germline ends came to 11 bases. CDR1 and CDR2 (germline): SGHKS, YYEKEE (reference sequence). This CDR3 is 14 amino acids long. The CDR3 reads CASSLERGTQPQHF. For the CDR3, the DNA is TGTGCCAGCAGCTTGGAAAGGGGGACCCAGCCCCAGCATTTT.

This clone was observed a single time. The CDR3 is CASSSGGGGTEAFF. In DNA form, the CDR3 reads TGTGCCAGCAGTTCCGGGGGGGGAGGAACTGAAGCTTTCTTT. The J gene is TRBJ1-1, the V gene TRBV6-4, with D tentatively TRBD1 (5 bases). This CDR3 spans 14 amino acids. Trimming cost V 5 bases and J 5 bases, with 15 bases left between them. The germline gives CDR1 MRHNA, CDR2 SNTAGT.

The chain recombines TRBV2 with TRBJ1-6; D remains ambiguous. CDR3 length: 18 amino acids. Germline V CDR1 and CDR2: SNHLY, FYNNEI. Trimming shortened V by 9 bases and J by 7 bases, and 28 bases separated the two germline ends. The CDR3, as DNA: TGTGCCAGTAAACCCGGGGAGGACCCCCTTTCTCGGAATTCACCCCTCCACTTT. Translated, it gives CASKPGEDPLSRNSPLHF.

The chain combines TRBV15 with TRBJ1-1; no clear D gene. Germline V gene sequence: CDR1 LNHNV, CDR2 YYDKDF (reference sequence). The CDR3 spans 11 residues. Trimming stripped 6 bases from V and 1 base from J, with 3 bases between. CDR3 bases: TGTGCCACCAGAACGAACACTGAAGCTTTCTTT. Encoded protein: CATRTNTEAFF.

This clone was picked up a small number of times. The chain carries TRBV27 and TRBJ2-1; D is possibly TRBD2 (7 bases). Per the germline V gene, CDR1 is MNHEY and CDR2 is SMNVEV (reference sequence). V was cut by 0 bases and J by 2 bases, with 11 bases left in between. This CDR3 has 16 amino acids. The DNA for the CDR3 is TGTGCCAGCAGTTTATCAGGGGGGGGAGCCTACAATGAGCAGTTCTTC. It specifies CASSLSGGGAYNEQFF.

The chain is built from TRBV9 and TRBJ2-3, with a tentative D call TRBD1 (5 bases). The V end was cut by 4 bases, the J end by 3 bases, with 15 bases between. Germline V gives CDR1 SGDLS, CDR2 YYNGEE. This CDR3 comprises 15 residues. The CDR3, as DNA: TGTGCCAGCAGCCGAATAGGGGAATGGACAGATACGCAGTATTTT. Residues: CASSRIGEWTDTQYF.

The chain carries TRBV27 and TRBJ1-1, with D tentatively TRBD1 (5 bases). V lost 6 bases to trimming and J lost 5 bases, with 13 bases between them. This CDR3 has 13 amino acids. Germline V gene sequence: CDR1 MNHEY, CDR2 SMNVEV (reference sequence). The CDR3 spells CASRRAGVTEAFF. The CDR3 DNA follows: TGTGCCAGCAGGCGCGCGGGGGTTACTGAAGCTTTCTTT.